This TCR beta chain is from a study of T cell responses to AZD1222 COVID-19 vaccine. Trimming cost V 6 bases and J 2 bases, with 8 bases left between them. CDR3 length equals 14 residues. Germline-derived CDR1 and CDR2 are MNHEY and SVGAGI. Clones were read by immunoSEQ multiplex PCR, and TCRdb kept only the in-frame ones, dropping some. This table has 130,000 or so clones, approximately 93% appearing once. The sequencing here drew on peripheral blood, taken on day 0 of AZD1222 vaccination. The sequence derives from an adult in good health. This chain links TRBV6-5 with TRBJ1-6; D is undetermined. The CDR3 protein is CASSQRAYNSPLHF. DNA of the CDR3: TGTGCCAGCAGCCAGAGAGCCTATAATTCACCCCTCCACTTT.